A selection of T cell receptor beta chains follows, all from one sample in a study of beta chain features in type 1 diabetes. Measured with immunoSEQ multiplex PCR; TCRdb has only the in-frame clones, and not every one. The sample records around 350,000 clones, around 13% being singletons. Material for sequencing was naive CD4+ T cells from blood. These receptor sequences come from a man younger than 35 in good health. Each CDR3 is given with its conserved first and last residue. Fields, in order: clone size, J gene, V gene, D gene, CDR3 protein, CDR3 DNA. The D gene is left open where the match is weak. Not every row has a clone size; where given, it reads once, few, many or a size class.

NA TRBJ2-7 TRBV5-8 NA CASSSIRQVYEQYF TGTGCCAGCAGCTCTATTCGACAGGTATACGAGCAGTACTTC
few TRBJ2-5 TRBV7-2 TRBD1 CASSRRQGQETQYF TGTGCCAGCAGCCGTCGACAGGGGCAAGAGACCCAGTACTTC
few TRBJ2-2 TRBV7-2 TRBD1 CASSLAAGGTGELFF TGTGCCAGCAGCTTAGCGGCAGGGGGCACCGGGGAGCTGTTTTTT
NA TRBJ1-1 TRBV30 NA CMLARKNTEAFF TGTATGCTGGCCCGCAAGAACACTGAAGCTTTCTTT
NA TRBJ2-1 TRBV4-3 TRBD2 CASSHVGTSANEQFF TGCGCCAGCAGCCATGTGGGGACTAGCGCCAATGAGCAGTTCTTC
few TRBJ2-3 TRBV6-4 NA CATRLEWDTDTQYF TGTGCCACCCGACTAGAGTGGGACACAGATACGCAGTATTTT
few TRBJ1-1 TRBV4-1 NA CASSQQSLGRDTEAFF TGCGCCAGCAGCCAACAAAGCCTCGGCCGGGACACTGAAGCTTTCTTT
NA TRBJ2-5 TRBV7-2 NA CASSPLERETQYF TGTGCCAGCAGCCCGCTTGAGCGGGAGACCCAGTACTTC
few TRBJ1-2 TRBV7-9 NA CASSLDRKIYGYTF TGTGCCAGCAGCTTAGACAGGAAAATCTATGGCTACACCTTC
NA TRBJ1-5 TRBV7-9 TRBD1 CASSLSPGQGFQPQHF TGTGCCAGCAGCTTATCTCCGGGACAGGGATTCCAGCCCCAGCATTTT
few TRBJ2-1 TRBV7-2 NA CASSWRQNNEQFF TGTGCCAGCAGCTGGCGACAGAACAATGAGCAGTTCTTC
few TRBJ2-2 TRBV11-3 NA CASSLNRAMGELFF TGTGCCAGCAGCTTAAACAGGGCAATGGGGGAGCTGTTTTTT
NA TRBJ2-1 TRBV6-6 TRBD2 CASSYAGRATNEQFF TGTGCCAGCAGCTACGCGGGGAGGGCTACCAATGAGCAGTTCTTC
few TRBJ1-5 TRBV11-1 NA CASSFGGMQPQHF TGTGCCAGCAGCTTTGGAGGGATGCAGCCCCAGCATTTT
few TRBJ1-2 TRBV15 NA CATSSDRNYGYTF TGTGCCACCAGCAGCGACAGAAACTATGGCTACACCTTC
NA TRBJ2-7 TRBV6-5 NA CASRRQSSSYEQYF TGTGCCAGCAGACGACAGTCCAGCTCCTACGAGCAGTACTTC
once TRBJ1-5 TRBV28 NA CASSLGGVGNQPQHF TGTGCCAGCAGTTTGGGAGGGGTTGGCAATCAGCCCCAGCATTTT
few TRBJ1-5 TRBV29-1 NA CSVRQGNQPQHF TGCAGCGTTCGACAGGGCAATCAGCCCCAGCATTTT
few TRBJ2-7 TRBV29-1 NA CSVRTASYEQYF TGCAGCGTTCGGACAGCCTCCTACGAGCAGTACTTC
few TRBJ1-1 TRBV28 NA CASSPRLTHTEAFF TGTGCCAGCAGTCCCCGTCTGACTCACACTGAAGCTTTCTTT
NA TRBJ2-7 TRBV5-4 NA CASSLTGSYEQYF TGTGCCAGCAGCTTGACAGGTAGCTACGAGCAGTACTTC
NA TRBJ2-7 TRBV7-6 TRBD1 CASSLWTGYEQYF TGTGCCAGCAGCCTGTGGACAGGGTACGAGCAGTACTTC
few TRBJ1-2 TRBV5-4 NA CASSLGQGSGYTF TGTGCCAGCAGCTTGGGGCAGGGAAGCGGCTACACCTTC
few TRBJ1-1 TRBV29-1 NA CSASWGGNTEAFF TGCAGCGCCTCCTGGGGGGGTAACACTGAAGCTTTCTTT
few TRBJ2-7 TRBV28 NA CASSPPGRFAEQYF TGTGCCAGCAGTCCACCTGGCAGATTCGCCGAGCAGTACTTC
NA TRBJ1-1 TRBV18 NA CASSPRGRAEAFF TGTGCCAGCTCACCACGGGGGCGCGCTGAAGCTTTCTTT